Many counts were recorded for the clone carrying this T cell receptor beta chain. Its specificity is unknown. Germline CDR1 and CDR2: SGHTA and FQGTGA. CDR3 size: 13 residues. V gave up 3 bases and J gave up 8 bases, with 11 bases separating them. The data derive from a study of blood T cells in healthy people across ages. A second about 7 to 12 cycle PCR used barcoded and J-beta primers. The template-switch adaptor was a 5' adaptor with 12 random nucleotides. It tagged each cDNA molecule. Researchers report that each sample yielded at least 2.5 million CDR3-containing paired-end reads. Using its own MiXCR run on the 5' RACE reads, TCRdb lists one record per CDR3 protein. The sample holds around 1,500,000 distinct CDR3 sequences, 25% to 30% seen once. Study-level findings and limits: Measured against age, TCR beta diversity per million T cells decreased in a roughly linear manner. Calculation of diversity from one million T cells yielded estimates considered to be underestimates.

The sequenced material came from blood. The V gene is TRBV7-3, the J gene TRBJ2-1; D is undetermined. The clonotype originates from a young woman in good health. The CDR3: CASSFPPVDEQFF. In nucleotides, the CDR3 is TGTGCCAGCAGCTTCCCCCCTGTGGATGAGCAGTTCTTC.